Shown below are 32 T cell receptor beta chains from a single sample sequenced in a study of blood T cell repertoires in COVID-19. Clones were sequenced by immunoSEQ multiplex PCR, and TCRdb holds only the in-frame ones, with some missing. There are some 260,000 clones in the sample; approximately 91% occur only once, and 0.65% to 0.95% lies in the top ten. Specimen: peripheral blood. These receptors were obtained from a woman between 25 and 40 years old with acute or convalescent COVID-19.

The chain has TRBV25-1 and TRBJ1-1, with 8 nucleotides matching TRBD1. CDR1 MGHDK and CDR2 SYGVNS come from the germline V gene. V lost 4 bases to trimming and J lost 3 bases; unmatched junction nucleotides: 4. The CDR3 sequence is 14 residues long. CDR3 in DNA: TGTGCCAGCAGTGTCTTGGGACAGGACACTGAAGCTTTCTTT. This sequence encodes CASSVLGQDTEAFF.

The V gene is TRBV11-2, the J gene TRBJ1-5, with 7 positions matching TRBD1. V lost 5 bases, J lost 3 bases, and 10 bases stayed unmatched. This CDR3 has 16 residues. CDR1 and CDR2 from the germline V gene are SGHAT and FQNNGV. The CDR3 DNA reads as TGTGCCAGCAGCCCGGGCGACAGGGTTCTCAATCAGCCCCAGCATTTT. Translated: CASSPGDRVLNQPQHF.

The chain carries TRBV15 and TRBJ1-2, with D maybe TRBD1 (5 bases). The CDR3 is 15 amino acids. In germline, CDR1 is LNHNV, CDR2 YYDKDF (reference sequence). Trimming cost V 2 bases and J 3 bases, with 13 bases left between them. In DNA form, the CDR3 reads TGTGCCACCAGCAGATCCAGAATAGGGGACTATGGCTACACCTTC. As protein: CATSRSRIGDYGYTF.

The chain couples TRBV7-8 to TRBJ2-3; 10 nucleotides align to TRBD2. Per germline, CDR1 SGHVS and CDR2 FQNEAQ. The J segment lost 3 bases and the V segment lost 4 bases, leaving 4 bases of the junction unmatched. The CDR3 consists of 15 residues. The CDR3 region is CASSYLAGVTDTQYF. CDR3 sequence (DNA): TGTGCCAGCAGCTACCTAGCGGGAGTGACAGATACGCAGTATTTT.

With respect to this clone: Germline is not matched at one junction end, which may reflect a read error. This chain connects TRBV7-8 to TRBJ2-7; 11 bases agree with TRBD2. This CDR3 has 18 amino acids. Germline V gene sequence: CDR1 SGHVS, CDR2 FQNEAQ. CDR3: CASSNRGALAGDSGPGNF. CDR3 DNA sequence: TGTGCCAGCAGCAACCGGGGGGCACTAGCGGGAGACTCGGGACCAGGAAACTTC.

This chain joins TRBV5-4 and TRBJ2-7; D call uncertain. Looked up from germline, CDR1 is SGHNT and CDR2 is YYREEE (reference sequence). The CDR3 has 12 residues. V was pared by 2 bases and J by 2 bases, with 5 bases between. CDR3 bases: TGTGCCAGCAGCTTCGAGGCCTACGAGCAGTACTTC. Its translation: CASSFEAYEQYF. The whole variable domain, remainder taken from reference TRBV5-4 and TRBJ2-7, is ETGVTQSPTHLIKTRGQQVTLRCSSQSGHNTVSWYQQALGQGPQFIFQYYREEENGRGNFPPRFSGLQFPNYSSELNVNALELDDSALYLCASSFEAYEQYFGPGTRLTVT.

The V call is TRBV14, the J call TRBJ2-1, with 10 bases matching TRBD2. The CDR3 length is 15 residues. Germline trimming cut 2 bases from V and 6 bases from J; bases unmatched to any gene: 4. Germline loops: CDR1 SGHDN, CDR2 FVKESK. The CDR3, as DNA: TGTGCCAGCAGCCAAATCGGGACTAGCGTCAATGAGCAGTTCTTC. Translated: CASSQIGTSVNEQFF.

The chain uses TRBV7-2 and TRBJ1-5; D is unresolved. The V gene lost 1 base and the J gene lost 6 bases, with 10 bases spanning the gap. CDR3 length: 14 amino acids. Per germline, CDR1 SGHTA and CDR2 FQGNSA. This CDR3 reads CASSLEGGFQPQHF. CDR3 nucleotides: TGTGCCAGCAGCTTAGAAGGCGGGTTTCAGCCCCAGCATTTT.

In DNA form, the CDR3 reads TGTGCCAGCAGCTTAGCGGGGGGAATAGGGGACGAGCAGTACTTC. As protein: CASSLAGGIGDEQYF. The chain joins TRBV7-9 to TRBJ2-7; tentative D call: TRBD2 (6 bases). The CDR3 contains 15 residues. Between the trimmed V and J ends, which lost 0 bases and 5 bases, there was a span of 14 bases. Per germline, CDR1 SEHNR and CDR2 FQNEAQ (reference sequence).

This clone appeared a single time. V is TRBV19 and J is TRBJ1-1; 10 bases match TRBD1. Germline V lookup: CDR1 LNHDA, CDR2 SQIVND (reference sequence). This CDR3 region has 13 residues. Trimming cost V 4 bases and J 7 bases; bases outside gene matches: 3. The CDR3 reads CASSTDRGHEAFF. CDR3 in DNA: TGTGCCAGTAGTACCGACAGGGGGCATGAAGCTTTCTTT.

V and J are TRBV5-4 and TRBJ1-6, with 10 nucleotides matching TRBD1. V lost 0 bases, J lost 7 bases, and 4 bases stayed unmatched. This CDR3 has 16 residues. The germline V gene encodes CDR1 SGHNT and CDR2 YYREEE (reference sequence). This CDR3 is CASSLVPGQGNSPLHF. CDR3 DNA: TGTGCCAGCAGCTTGGTTCCGGGACAGGGGAATTCACCCCTCCACTTT.

The sample holds a few counts of this clone. The chain links TRBV6-5 to TRBJ2-5; 11 bases map to TRBD2. This CDR3 spans 16 amino acids. V was pared by 4 bases and J by 2 bases, with 6 bases of the junction left unmatched. Germline lookup yields CDR1 MNHEY and CDR2 SVGAGI. In DNA form, the CDR3 reads TGTGCCAGCAGTTTCTCCGGGACTAGCGGACAAGAGACCCAGTACTTC. Translation gives CASSFSGTSGQETQYF.

The chain couples TRBV7-6 to TRBJ2-1; 13 positions match TRBD2. From germline, CDR1 is SGHVS and CDR2 FNYEAQ. CDR3 length: 16 amino acids. Trimming removed 3 bases from V and 8 bases from J; junction bases left unmatched: 7. CDR3 sequence: CASSLAGLAGADEQFF. Written as DNA, the CDR3 is TGTGCCAGCAGCTTGGCCGGACTAGCGGGAGCTGATGAGCAGTTCTTC.

V is TRBV10-1 and J is TRBJ1-4; 7 bases fit TRBD1. The ends lost 7 bases at V and 4 bases at J; junction bases unmatched: 15. The CDR3 length is 17 residues. Germline loops: CDR1 WNHNN, CDR2 SYGVQD (reference sequence). The chain's CDR3 is CASNATERQGHNEKLFF. CDR3 nucleotide sequence: TGCGCCAGCAATGCAACCGAGAGACAGGGCCATAATGAAAAACTGTTTTTT.

V and J are TRBV29-1 and TRBJ2-7; D not certain. The CDR3 is 12 residues long. Trimming took off 3 bases at V and 2 bases at J, with 8 bases between the two ends. Germline V CDR1 and CDR2: SQVTM, ANQGSEA. The chain's CDR3 is CSVEGVTYEQYF. CDR3 nucleotides: TGCAGCGTTGAGGGCGTGACCTACGAGCAGTACTTC.

The chain joins TRBV4-3 to TRBJ2-3; 8 bases are shared with TRBD2. The V gene end was trimmed by 0 bases and the J gene end by 0 bases; junction bases not matched to a gene: 8. The germline V gene encodes CDR1 LGHNA and CDR2 YSLEER. The CDR3 is made up of 18 amino acids. Here the CDR3 DNA reads TGCGCCAGCAGCCAAGACTGGGATAGCGGGATGAGCACAGATACGCAGTATTTT. As protein: CASSQDWDSGMSTDTQYF.

The chain joins TRBV6-5 to TRBJ2-7, with 8 nucleotides matching TRBD2. Germline lookup yields CDR1 MNHEY and CDR2 SVGAGI. V gave up 1 base and J gave up 1 base; unmatched junction bases: 3. This CDR3 comprises 15 residues. CDR3 loop: CASSYLAGSSYEQYF. Here the CDR3 DNA reads TGTGCCAGCAGTTACTTAGCGGGATCGTCCTACGAGCAGTACTTC.

The chain is built from TRBV19 and TRBJ1-2; D remains unclear. The CDR3 runs to 11 residues. The ends were cut back, 4 bases at V and 5 bases at J, with 5 bases in the middle. In germline, CDR1 is LNHDA, CDR2 SQIVND (reference sequence). This CDR3 is CASSTGYGYTF. In nucleotides, the CDR3 is TGTGCCAGTAGTACGGGATATGGCTACACCTTC.

The chain uses TRBV30 and TRBJ2-1, with unresolved D. The CDR3 loop spans 14 amino acids. In germline, CDR1 is GTSNPN, CDR2 SVGIG (reference sequence). V lost 2 bases and J 10 bases, leaving 18 bases between the germline ends. CDR3 sequence: CAWSLNRALGEQFF. The CDR3 region has the DNA TGTGCCTGGAGTCTAAACAGAGCTTTAGGAGAGCAGTTCTTC.

The chain joins TRBV27 to TRBJ2-6, with 7 bases identical to TRBD1. The V and J ends lost 5 bases and 0 bases, in that order; junction bases with no gene match: 4. CDR3 length: 16 residues. The germline V gene has CDR1 MNHEY and CDR2 SMNVEV (reference sequence). The CDR3 protein is CASSQQGVSGANVLTF. CDR3 nucleotide sequence: TGTGCCAGCAGTCAGCAGGGGGTCTCTGGGGCCAACGTCCTGACTTTC.

The chain recombines TRBV19 with TRBJ2-2; perhaps TRBD1 as D (6 bases). Germline values: CDR1 LNHDA, CDR2 SQIVND (reference sequence). V was cut by 2 bases and J by 7 bases, with 11 bases left in between. The CDR3 length is 14 residues. CDR3 coding DNA: TGTGCCAGTAGTATATCGGGGACATACGGGGAGCTGTTTTTT. Translating it yields CASSISGTYGELFF.

The V and J genes are TRBV18 and TRBJ2-7; the D gene is possibly TRBD1 (5 bases). CDR1 is KGHSH and CDR2 is LQKENI in the germline V gene. V lost 3 bases and J lost 4, with 19 bases in between. This CDR3 comprises 16 residues. The CDR3 here is CASSPPLTEPSYEQYF. The CDR3 region has the DNA TGTGCCAGCTCACCCCCATTGACAGAACCCAGTTACGAGCAGTACTTC.

The chain carries TRBV7-3 and TRBJ2-1; D gene ambiguous. From germline, CDR1 is SGHTA and CDR2 FQGTGA. V lost 4 bases and J 7 bases, leaving 5 bases between the germline ends. This CDR3 has 11 residues. This CDR3 is CASSYGNEQFF. The CDR3 DNA follows: TGTGCCAGCAGCTACGGGAATGAGCAGTTCTTC.

This chain links TRBV6-2 or TRBV6-3 with TRBJ2-7; tentatively, D is TRBD2 (5 bases). The CDR3 is 13 residues long. Germline V lookup: CDR1 MNHEY, CDR2 SVGEGT. With 2 bases removed from V and 5 bases from J, the gap between germline ends came to 10 bases. In DNA, the CDR3 is TGTGCCAGCAGTTACCGTCGGGGAGACGAGCAGTACTTC. Translated: CASSYRRGDEQYF.

The chain recombines TRBV30 with TRBJ2-5; perhaps TRBD1 as D (6 bases). CDR1 is GTSNPN and CDR2 is SVGIG in the germline V gene (reference sequence). The V gene lost 0 bases and the J gene lost 5 bases, with 13 bases spanning the gap. The CDR3 has 14 residues. The CDR3 region is CAWSVIGRGETQYF. CDR3 DNA: TGTGCCTGGAGTGTAATCGGCAGGGGTGAGACCCAGTACTTC.

V gene TRBV18 combines with J gene TRBJ2-4, with 9 positions matching TRBD1. V lost 6 bases to trimming and J lost 8 bases; unmatched junction nucleotides: 11. This CDR3 is built from 15 residues. Germline V gene sequence: CDR1 KGHSH, CDR2 LQKENI. The CDR3 is CASSNRGRDSHIQYF. CDR3 nucleotide sequence: TGTGCCAGCTCGAACAGGGGGCGCGATAGCCACATTCAGTACTTC.

The rearrangement uses TRBV5-5 and TRBJ2-7, with 9 bases lining up with TRBD2. With 4 bases clipped from V and 5 bases from J, the junction kept 16 bases outside the gene matches. The germline CDR1 and CDR2 sequences are SGHKS and YYEKEE (reference sequence). The CDR3 has 17 amino acids. CDR3 sequence (DNA): TGTGCCAGCAGCGTCATTCAATTAGCGGGAGCCGGGGACGAGCAGTACTTC. This translates into CASSVIQLAGAGDEQYF. The full variable domain, rest sourced from reference TRBV5-5 and TRBJ2-7, is DAGVTQSPTHLIKTRGQQVTLRCSPISGHKSVSWYQQVLGQGPQFIFQYYEKEERGRGNFPDRFSARQFPNYSSELNVNALLLGDSALYLCASSVIQLAGAGDEQYFGPGTRLTVT.

CDR3 protein: CASSRQGAYGYTF. DNA of the CDR3: TGTGCCAGCAGTCGACAGGGGGCCTATGGCTACACCTTC. This rearrangement joins TRBV7-9 to TRBJ1-2, with 10 bases that match TRBD1. Germline values: CDR1 SEHNR, CDR2 FQNEAQ (reference sequence). The CDR3 totals 13 residues. J lost 4 bases, V lost 6 bases, and 2 bases had no gene match.

The chain is built from TRBV6-6 and TRBJ2-5, with TRBD2 matching over 7 bases. V dropped 0 bases and J dropped 10; count of bases not matched to a gene: 8. The germline gives CDR1 MNHNY, CDR2 SVGAGI (reference sequence). CDR3 length: 14 amino acids. This CDR3 reads CASSYSIGLVGQYF. Written as DNA, the CDR3 is TGTGCCAGCAGTTACTCGATCGGACTAGTGGGCCAGTACTTC.

The chain has TRBV7-9 and TRBJ2-7; 12 nucleotides line up with TRBD2. Germline CDR1 SEHNR, CDR2 FQNEAQ (reference sequence). The CDR3 length is 14 residues. The junction had 2 bases not matched to a gene; V was cut back by 5 bases and J by 3 bases. Written as DNA, the CDR3 is TGTGCCAGCAGCCGGGGACTAGCGGGCTACGAGCAGTACTTC. It is translated as CASSRGLAGYEQYF.

The J gene is TRBJ2-1, the V gene TRBV5-1; TRBD2 aligns across 9 bases. Germline V gene lookup returns CDR1 SGHRS and CDR2 YFSETQ. This CDR3 region has 16 residues. The V and J ends lost 3 bases and 2 bases, in that order; junction bases with no gene match: 6. In DNA form, the CDR3 reads TGCGCCAGCAGCTGGGGTGGACTAGCGACCTACAATGAGCAGTTCTTC. Protein: CASSWGGLATYNEQFF.

The genes are TRBV11-3 and TRBJ2-7; a weak D match, TRBD2 (7 bases). Germline lookup yields CDR1 SGHNT and CDR2 YENEEA. Trimming removed 4 bases at V and 0 bases at J, with 13 bases between. The CDR3 consists of 15 residues. CDR3: CASSSRGGASYEQYF. The CDR3 DNA sequence: TGTGCCAGCAGCTCAAGGGGGGGCGCCTCCTACGAGCAGTACTTC.